This TCR beta chain is drawn from a study of CD8 T cells in ankylosing spondylitis. Study conclusions and caveats: Within ankylosing spondylitis blood, a TCR beta motif made up of eight or nine highly homologous variants appeared to be characteristic. Earlier work had already found some motif variants in reactive arthritis synovial fluid and blood. Reportedly, disease-linked clones are significantly enriched in ankylosing spondylitis patients' matched synovial fluid.

The CDR3 is made up of 17 amino acids. Per the germline V gene, CDR1 is SGHVS and CDR2 is FNYEAQ. V was clipped by 4 bases and J by 4 bases; unmatched bases: 15. Molecular-barcoded quantitative 5'-RACE produced these TCR beta libraries. TCRdb reprocessed the 5' RACE reads via MiXCR and lists one record per CDR3 protein. The sample lists 700,000 to 850,000 distinct CDR3 sequences; approximately 10% were seen once. On this clonotype itself: The antigen remains unidentified.

Sequences were obtained from blood, either unsorted or a sorted T cell fraction (not recorded which). The chain joins TRBV7-6 to TRBJ1-2; TRBD1 matches at 7 bases. The receptor was isolated from a male donor with ankylosing spondylitis. CDR3 region: CASSSLLRQGLGYGYTF. Written as DNA, the CDR3 is TGTGCCAGCAGCTCCCTCCTAAGACAGGGCTTGGGCTATGGCTACACCTTC.